This T cell receptor beta chain was sequenced in a study of blood T cell repertoires in COVID-19. The table came from immunoSEQ multiplex PCR; TCRdb's copy has only in-frame clones and leaves some out. The sample consists of hundreds of thousands of clones, 80% to 90% of them appearing once. This clone was recorded once. This clonotype was sampled from a man aged 18 to 29 who had recovered from COVID-19. The material sequenced was PBMCs or T cells enriched from blood (not recorded which).

This CDR3 reads CASSVSSGGSGANVLTF. The DNA for the CDR3 is TGTGCCAGCAGCGTCTCCAGCGGGGGCTCTGGGGCCAACGTCCTGACTTTC. The chain has TRBV9 and TRBJ2-6; 8 bases fit TRBD2. Germline V gives CDR1 SGDLS, CDR2 YYNGEE. The CDR3 has 17 amino acids. The V and J ends lost 2 bases and 0 bases, in that order; junction bases with no gene match: 4.